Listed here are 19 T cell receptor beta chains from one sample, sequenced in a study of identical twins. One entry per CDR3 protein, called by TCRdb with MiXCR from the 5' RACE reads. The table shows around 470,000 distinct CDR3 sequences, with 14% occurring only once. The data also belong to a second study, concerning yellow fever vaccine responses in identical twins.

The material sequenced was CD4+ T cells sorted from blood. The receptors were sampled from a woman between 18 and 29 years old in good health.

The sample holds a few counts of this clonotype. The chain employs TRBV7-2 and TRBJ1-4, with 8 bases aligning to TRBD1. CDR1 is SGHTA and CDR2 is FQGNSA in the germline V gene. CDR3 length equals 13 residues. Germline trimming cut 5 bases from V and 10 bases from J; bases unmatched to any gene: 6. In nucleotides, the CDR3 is TGTGCCAGCAGCAAGGACAGGGTCGGAAAACTGTTTTTT. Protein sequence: CASSKDRVGKLFF.

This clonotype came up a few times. For the CDR3, the DNA is TGTGCCAGTAGTCCCCTAGCGGGGAAAACCTACGAGCAGTACTTC. This codes for CASSPLAGKTYEQYF. The V and J genes are TRBV19 and TRBJ2-7; 9 nucleotides line up with TRBD2. V was clipped by 5 bases and J by 2 bases; unmatched bases: 7. The CDR3 loop spans 15 amino acids. CDR1 is LNHDA and CDR2 is SQIVND in the germline V gene (reference sequence).

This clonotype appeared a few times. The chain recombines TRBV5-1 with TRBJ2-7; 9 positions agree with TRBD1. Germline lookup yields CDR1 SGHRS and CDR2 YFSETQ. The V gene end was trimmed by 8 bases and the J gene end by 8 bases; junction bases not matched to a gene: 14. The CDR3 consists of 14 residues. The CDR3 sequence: CASFREQGASKQYF. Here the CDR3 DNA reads TGCGCCAGTTTTAGAGAACAGGGGGCTTCCAAGCAGTACTTC.

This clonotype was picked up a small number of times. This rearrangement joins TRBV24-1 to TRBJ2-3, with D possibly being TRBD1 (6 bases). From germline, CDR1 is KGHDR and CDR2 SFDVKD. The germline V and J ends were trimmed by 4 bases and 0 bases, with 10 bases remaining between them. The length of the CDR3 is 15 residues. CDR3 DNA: TGTGCCACCAGTGACGGACAGTGGAGCACAGATACGCAGTATTTT. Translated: CATSDGQWSTDTQYF.

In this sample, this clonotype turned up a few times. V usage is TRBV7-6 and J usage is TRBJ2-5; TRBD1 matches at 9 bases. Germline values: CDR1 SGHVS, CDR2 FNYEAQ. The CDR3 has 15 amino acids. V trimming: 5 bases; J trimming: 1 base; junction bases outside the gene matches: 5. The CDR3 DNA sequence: TGTGCCAGCAGCGTAGACAGGGGGTCCCAAGAGACCCAGTACTTC. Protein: CASSVDRGSQETQYF.

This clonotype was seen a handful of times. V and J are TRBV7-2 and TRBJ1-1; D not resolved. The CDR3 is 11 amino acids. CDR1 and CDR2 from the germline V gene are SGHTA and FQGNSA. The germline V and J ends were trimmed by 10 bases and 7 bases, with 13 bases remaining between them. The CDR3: CATAAEYEAFF. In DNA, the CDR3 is TGTGCCACCGCAGCTGAATATGAAGCTTTCTTT.

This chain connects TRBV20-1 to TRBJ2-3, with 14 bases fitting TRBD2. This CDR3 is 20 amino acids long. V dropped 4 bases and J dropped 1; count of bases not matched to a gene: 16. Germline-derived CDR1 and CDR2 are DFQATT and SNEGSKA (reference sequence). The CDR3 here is CSATFTGLAGGAERTDTQYF. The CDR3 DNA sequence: TGCAGTGCTACCTTTACCGGACTAGCGGGAGGCGCCGAACGCACAGATACGCAGTATTTT.

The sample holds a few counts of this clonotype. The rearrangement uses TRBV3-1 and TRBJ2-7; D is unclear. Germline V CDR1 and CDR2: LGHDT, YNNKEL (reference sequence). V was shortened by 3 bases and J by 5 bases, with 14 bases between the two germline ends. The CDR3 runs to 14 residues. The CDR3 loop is CASSQSRGFDEQYF. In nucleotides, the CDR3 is TGTGCCAGCAGCCAGAGTCGTGGGTTCGACGAGCAGTACTTC.

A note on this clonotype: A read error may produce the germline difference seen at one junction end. CDR3 DNA: TGCAGCGTCTCCCGGACAGACACTGAAGCTCTCTTT. It specifies CSVSRTDTEALF. The rearrangement joins TRBV29-1 to TRBJ1-1; possible D gene TRBD1, 6 bases. CDR1 and CDR2 (germline): SQVTM, ANQGSEA. The CDR3 is 12 residues long.

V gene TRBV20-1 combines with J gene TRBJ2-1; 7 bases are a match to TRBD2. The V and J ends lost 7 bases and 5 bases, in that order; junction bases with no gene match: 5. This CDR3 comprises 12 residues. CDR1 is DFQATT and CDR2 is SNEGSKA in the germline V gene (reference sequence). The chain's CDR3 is CSVYAGDNEQFF. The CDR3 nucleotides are TGCAGTGTTTACGCGGGAGACAATGAGCAGTTCTTC.

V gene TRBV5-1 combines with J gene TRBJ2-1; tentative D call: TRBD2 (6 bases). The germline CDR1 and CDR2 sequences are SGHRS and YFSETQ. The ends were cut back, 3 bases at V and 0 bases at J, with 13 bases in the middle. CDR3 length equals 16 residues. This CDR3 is CASSSVNGSSYNEQFF. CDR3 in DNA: TGCGCCAGCAGCTCAGTCAACGGGAGCTCCTACAATGAGCAGTTCTTC.

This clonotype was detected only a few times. CDR3 nucleotide sequence: TGCAGTGCTGACGCTAGGCAGGGGCAGTACTTC. Translating it yields CSADARQGQYF. The chain links TRBV20-1 to TRBJ2-7; TRBD1 might be the D (5 bases). Trimming left V 5 bases short and J 9 bases short, with 14 bases between. Germline lookup yields CDR1 DFQATT and CDR2 SNEGSKA (reference sequence). CDR3 length: 11 amino acids.

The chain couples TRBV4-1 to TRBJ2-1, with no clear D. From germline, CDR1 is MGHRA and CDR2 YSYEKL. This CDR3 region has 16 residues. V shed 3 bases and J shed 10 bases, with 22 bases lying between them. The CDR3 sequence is CASSHRRPLGLEEQFF. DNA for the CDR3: TGCGCCAGCAGCCATAGACGACCCCTGGGCCTCGAGGAGCAGTTCTTC.

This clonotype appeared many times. CDR3 in DNA: TGTGCCAGCAGCCCAGGACAGGGCGGTGAAAAACTGTTTTTT. Residues: CASSPGQGGEKLFF. The chain is built from TRBV11-1 and TRBJ1-4, with 8 bases lining up with TRBD1. V gave up 5 bases and J gave up 7 bases; unmatched junction bases: 6. Germline V gene lookup returns CDR1 SGHAT and CDR2 FQDESV (reference sequence). The CDR3 sequence is 14 residues long. The variable domain in full, completed from reference TRBV11-1 and TRBJ1-4, reads EAEVAQSPRYKITEKSQAVAFWCDPISGHATLYWYRQILGQGPELLVQFQDESVVDDSQLPKDRFSAERLKGVDSTLKIQPAELGDSAMYLCASSPGQGGEKLFFGSGTQLSVL.

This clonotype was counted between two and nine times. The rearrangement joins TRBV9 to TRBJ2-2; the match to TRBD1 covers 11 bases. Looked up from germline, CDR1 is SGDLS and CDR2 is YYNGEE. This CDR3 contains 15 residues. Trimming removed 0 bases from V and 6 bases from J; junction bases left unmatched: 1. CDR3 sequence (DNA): TGTGCCAGCAGCGTAGGGGACAGGGGGGCCGGGGAGCTGTTTTTT. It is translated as CASSVGDRGAGELFF.

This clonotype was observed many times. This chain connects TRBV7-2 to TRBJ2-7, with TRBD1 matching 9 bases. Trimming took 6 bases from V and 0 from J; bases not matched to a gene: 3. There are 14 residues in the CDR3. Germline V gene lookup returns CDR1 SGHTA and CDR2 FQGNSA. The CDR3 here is CASSAGQGSYEQYF. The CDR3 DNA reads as TGTGCCAGCAGTGCGGGACAGGGCTCCTACGAGCAGTACTTC.

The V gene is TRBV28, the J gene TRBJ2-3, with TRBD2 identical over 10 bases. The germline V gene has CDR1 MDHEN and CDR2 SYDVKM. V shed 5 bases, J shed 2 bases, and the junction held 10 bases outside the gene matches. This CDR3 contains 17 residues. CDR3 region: CASSPLGLAESTDTQYF. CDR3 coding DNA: TGTGCCAGCAGTCCGCTAGGACTAGCGGAGTCCACAGATACGCAGTATTTT.

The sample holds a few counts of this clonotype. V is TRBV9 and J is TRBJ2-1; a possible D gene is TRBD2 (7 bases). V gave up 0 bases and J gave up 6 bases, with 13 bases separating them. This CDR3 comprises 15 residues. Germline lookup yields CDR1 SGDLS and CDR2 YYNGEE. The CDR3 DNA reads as TGTGCCAGCAGCGTAGCGGGGGGCTCGCTCAATGAGCAGTTCTTC. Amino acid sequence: CASSVAGGSLNEQFF.

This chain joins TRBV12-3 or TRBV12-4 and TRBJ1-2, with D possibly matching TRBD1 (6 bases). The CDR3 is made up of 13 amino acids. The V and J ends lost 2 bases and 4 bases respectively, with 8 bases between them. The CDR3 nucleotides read TGTGCCAGCAGTTTACCCAGGGGCTATGGCTACACCTTC. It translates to CASSLPRGYGYTF.